Presented here are 31 T cell receptor beta chains from one specimen sequenced in a study of blood T cell repertoires in COVID-19. The assay was immunoSEQ multiplex PCR, and TCRdb's table has in-frame clones only and misses some. The repertoire holds approximately 20,000 clones, with 70% to 90% as singletons. The sample taken for sequencing was peripheral blood. These receptors all stem from a human donor with active COVID-19. The donor label of this sample is uncertain.

The V and J genes are TRBV5-4 and TRBJ2-1; 9 bases agree with TRBD2. Germline loops: CDR1 SGHNT, CDR2 YYREEE (reference sequence). The V gene end was trimmed by 6 bases and the J gene end by 4 bases; junction bases not matched to a gene: 11. The CDR3 covers 16 residues. Here the CDR3 DNA reads TGTGCCAGCACGTATGCCGGGACTAGCAGGTACAATGAGCAGTTCTTC. Encoded protein: CASTYAGTSRYNEQFF.

The V and J genes are TRBV24-1 and TRBJ2-1; TRBD2 matches at 8 bases. Germline CDR1 and CDR2: KGHDR and SFDVKD. V was pared by 6 bases and J by 5 bases, with 5 bases of the junction left unmatched. There are 14 residues in the CDR3. CDR3 in amino acids: CATSLSGGHNEQFF. DNA of the CDR3: TGTGCCACCAGTTTGTCGGGAGGGCACAATGAGCAGTTCTTC.

V usage is TRBV5-1 and J usage is TRBJ2-3, with TRBD2 identical over 9 bases. The CDR3 has 15 residues. V gave up 0 bases and J gave up 6 bases; unmatched junction bases: 5. Germline values: CDR1 SGHRS, CDR2 YFSETQ. This CDR3 is CASSLGGLATDTQYF. The CDR3 region has the DNA TGCGCCAGCAGCTTGGGGGGACTAGCTACCGATACGCAGTATTTT.

This clone was seen a single time. The V gene is TRBV4-1, the J gene TRBJ2-3, with 13 bases aligning to TRBD2. V trimming: 4 bases; J trimming: 3 bases; junction bases outside the gene matches: 4. Germline V CDR1 and CDR2: MGHRA, YSYEKL. The CDR3 spans 16 residues. CDR3 in amino acids: CASSPRTSGSTDTQYF. In DNA, the CDR3 is TGCGCCAGCAGCCCTCGGACTAGCGGGAGTACAGATACGCAGTATTTT.

The chain recombines TRBV5-6 with TRBJ2-1, with a weak D call TRBD1 (6 bases). Germline-derived CDR1 and CDR2 are SGHDT and YYEEEE. V shed 0 bases and J shed 1 base, with 20 bases lying between them. The CDR3 has 19 amino acids. This CDR3 is CASSLGDTRHSKSYNEQFF. As DNA, the CDR3 is TGTGCCAGCAGCTTGGGGGACACACGTCATTCCAAATCCTACAATGAGCAGTTCTTC.

The V and J genes are TRBV3-1 (or the pseudogene TRBV3-2) and TRBJ2-1; TRBD1 matches at 9 bases. Germline loops: CDR1 LGHDT, CDR2 YNNKEL (reference sequence). The V gene end was trimmed by 4 bases and the J gene end by 9 bases; junction bases not matched to a gene: 7. The CDR3 is made up of 14 amino acids. CDR3 sequence: CASSRGTGRSEQFF. The CDR3, as DNA: TGTGCCAGCAGCCGTGGGACAGGGAGAAGTGAGCAGTTCTTC.

The chain joins TRBV7-2 to TRBJ2-3, with TRBD2 as a possible D gene (5 bases). Trimming took 0 bases from V and 2 from J, leaving 15 bases between them. The CDR3 runs to 17 residues. The germline gives CDR1 SGHTA, CDR2 FQGNSA. CDR3 DNA sequence: TGTGCCAGCAGCTTAGCTGAGGGCCGACCGCCCACAGATACGCAGTATTTT. It encodes CASSLAEGRPPTDTQYF.

This clone has a handful of counts. This chain links TRBV11-2 with TRBJ2-1; possibly TRBD2 for D (6 bases). With 1 base removed from V and 8 bases from J, the gap between germline ends came to 12 bases. This CDR3 contains 14 residues. The germline CDR1 and CDR2 sequences are SGHAT and FQNNGV. The CDR3 loop reads CASSLGVPGDEQFF. CDR3 bases: TGTGCCAGCAGCTTAGGCGTGCCGGGGGATGAGCAGTTCTTC.

The rearrangement joins TRBV21-1 to TRBJ2-7; TRBD2 is the table's D call, not checked against the DNA. TRBV21-1 constitutes a pseudogene. CDR3 length: 17 residues. The CDR3: CASSKLGGYLNSYEQYF. The CDR3 nucleotides are TGTGCCAGCAGCAAATTGGGAGGATACCTGAACTCCTACGAGCAGTACTTC.

This sequence joins TRBV6-2 or TRBV6-3 and TRBJ2-7; 8 nucleotides agree with TRBD2. Looked up from germline, CDR1 is MNHEY and CDR2 is SVGEGT. V dropped 0 bases and J dropped 3; count of bases not matched to a gene: 4. The CDR3 is made up of 15 amino acids. The CDR3 sequence: CASSYSGLGYYEQYF. CDR3 sequence (DNA): TGTGCCAGCAGTTACTCGGGACTAGGTTACTACGAGCAGTACTTC.

This rearrangement joins TRBV3-1 (or the pseudogene TRBV3-2) to TRBJ2-5; D perhaps matches TRBD2 (6 bases). The CDR3 sequence is 14 residues long. V was pared by 7 bases and J by 2 bases, with 14 bases between. Germline lookup yields CDR1 LGHDT and CDR2 YNNKEL (reference sequence). The CDR3 DNA is TGTGCCAGCACCCCAAGACTAGGGCAAGAGACCCAGTACTTC. It is translated as CASTPRLGQETQYF.

The rearrangement links TRBV18 to TRBJ2-2, with TRBD1 matching over 10 bases. V shed 3 bases and J 4 bases; nucleotides not matched to a gene: 5. The CDR3 sequence is 16 residues long. Germline CDR1 is KGHSH and CDR2 is LQKENI. The CDR3 region is CASSPRTGGSTGELFF. In DNA form, the CDR3 reads TGTGCCAGCTCACCGAGGACAGGGGGTAGCACCGGGGAGCTGTTTTTT.

V usage is TRBV4-1 and J usage is TRBJ2-7; TRBD1 might be the D (6 bases). The CDR3 sequence is 14 residues long. Germline assignment: CDR1 MGHRA and CDR2 YSYEKL. V was trimmed by 2 bases and J by 4 bases, leaving 12 bases between them. CDR3 loop: CASSQRQGFYEQYF. CDR3 nucleotides: TGCGCCAGCAGCCAAAGGCAGGGGTTTTACGAGCAGTACTTC.

This chain uses TRBV24-1 with TRBJ2-1; the match to TRBD2 covers 8 bases. Germline assignment: CDR1 KGHDR and CDR2 SFDVKD. The CDR3 has 15 amino acids. J gave up 2 bases and V 9 bases, and 8 bases lay outside the gene matches. The CDR3 here is CATSSGGGPYNEQFF. In nucleotides, the CDR3 is TGTGCCACCTCCTCCGGGGGGGGGCCCTACAATGAGCAGTTCTTC.

The gene calls are TRBV3-1 (or the pseudogene TRBV3-2) and TRBJ1-6, with a weak D call TRBD1 (5 bases). V gave up 1 base and J gave up 7 bases, with 14 bases separating them. The CDR3 length is 16 residues. The V gene's germline CDR1 is LGHDT and CDR2 YNNKEL (reference sequence). The CDR3 DNA reads as TGTGCCAGCAGCCAAGTTTTCACAGGCCTAAATTCACCCCTCCACTTT. Protein product: CASSQVFTGLNSPLHF.

The CDR3 bases are TGCGCCAGCAGCTTGGCCTTGACTAGAAACAATGAGCAGTTCTTC. It codes for CASSLALTRNNEQFF. V is TRBV5-1 and J is TRBJ2-1; possibly TRBD2 for D (6 bases). This CDR3 is built from 15 residues. Germline V gives CDR1 SGHRS, CDR2 YFSETQ. Trimming took 0 bases from V and 5 from J, leaving 12 bases between them.

The chain carries TRBV5-4 and TRBJ1-1, with D tentatively TRBD1 (6 bases). The V end was cut by 4 bases, the J end by 0 bases, with 10 bases between. CDR1 SGHNT and CDR2 YYREEE come from the germline V gene (reference sequence). The CDR3 totals 14 residues. The DNA for the CDR3 is TGTGCCAGCAGCCAGGACAGCATGAACACTGAAGCTTTCTTT. Translated: CASSQDSMNTEAFF.

This chain joins TRBV7-2 and TRBJ2-7; TRBD1 might be the D (6 bases). The germline V and J ends were trimmed by 5 bases and 3 bases, with 11 bases remaining between them. CDR3 length equals 13 residues. Germline values: CDR1 SGHTA, CDR2 FQGNSA. CDR3 coding DNA: TGTGCCAGCAGCCGCTCCAGGGGCTACGAGCAGTACTTC. This encodes CASSRSRGYEQYF. The full variable domain, its missing parts supplied by reference TRBV7-2 and TRBJ2-7, is GAGVSQSPSNKVTEKGKDVELRCDPISGHTALYWYRQSLGQGLEFLIYFQGNSAPDKSGLPSDRFSAERTGGSVSTLTIQRTQQEDSAVYLCASSRSRGYEQYFGPGTRLTVT.

The rearrangement links TRBV3-1 (or the pseudogene TRBV3-2) to TRBJ1-3, with 9 nucleotides matching TRBD1. CDR3 length: 18 residues. Germline-derived CDR1 and CDR2 are LGHDT and YNNKEL (reference sequence). The V gene end was trimmed by 0 bases and the J gene end by 4 bases; junction bases not matched to a gene: 10. This CDR3 is CASSQELYPTGGGNTIYF. CDR3 DNA sequence: TGTGCCAGCAGCCAAGAACTGTATCCGACAGGGGGAGGAAACACCATATATTTT.

This sequence joins TRBV10-3 and TRBJ1-1; maybe TRBD1 (6 bases). The ends were cut back, 6 bases at V and 1 base at J, with 12 bases in the middle. CDR1 is ENHRY, CDR2 SYGVKD, per germline. CDR3 length equals 14 residues. CDR3 loop: CAIRTGTSNTEAFF. For the CDR3, the DNA is TGTGCCATCAGAACCGGGACATCGAACACTGAAGCTTTCTTT.

The V gene is TRBV7-2, the J gene TRBJ2-7; D may be TRBD2 (6 bases). Trimming removed 2 bases at V and 3 bases at J, with 17 bases between. There are 16 residues in the CDR3. Germline V gives CDR1 SGHTA, CDR2 FQGNSA. CDR3 nucleotide sequence: TGTGCCAGCAGCTTAATAGCTAGCCCAGCGGGCTACGAGCAGTACTTC. Translated, it gives CASSLIASPAGYEQYF.

This chain links TRBV5-1 with TRBJ2-5; 7 bases are a match to TRBD2. The ends lost 2 bases at V and 3 bases at J; junction bases unmatched: 1. From germline, CDR1 is SGHRS and CDR2 YFSETQ. This CDR3 is 13 amino acids long. As DNA, the CDR3 is TGCGCCAGCAGCTTTGGGGGGGAAGAGACCCAGTACTTC. Its protein is CASSFGGEETQYF.

The chain is built from TRBV7-2 and TRBJ1-1; D unresolved. CDR3 length: 11 residues. CDR1 is SGHTA, CDR2 FQGNSA, per germline. With 5 bases removed from V and 3 bases from J, the gap between germline ends came to 4 bases. The CDR3 spells CASSAHTEAFF. CDR3 nucleotides: TGTGCCAGCAGCGCGCACACTGAAGCTTTCTTT.

There are a few counts of this clone. The chain carries TRBV4-1 and TRBJ2-1; no reliable D call. This CDR3 contains 16 residues. V was pared by 1 base and J by 2 bases, with 12 bases between. In germline, CDR1 is MGHRA, CDR2 YSYEKL. The CDR3: CASSQVDLVAYNEQFF. As DNA, the CDR3 is TGCGCCAGCAGCCAAGTCGATTTGGTAGCCTACAATGAGCAGTTCTTC.

The gene calls are TRBV9 and TRBJ2-2, with 8 nucleotides matching TRBD2. The germline CDR1 and CDR2 sequences are SGDLS and YYNGEE. The CDR3 is 15 amino acids. Unmatched junction bases numbered 8, after V lost 6 bases and J lost 4 bases. The DNA of the CDR3 is TGTGCCAGCACCCGGGGGGGGACGTTCACCGGGGAGCTGTTTTTT. Amino acids: CASTRGGTFTGELFF.

The chain couples TRBV5-6 to TRBJ1-2; no firm D call. Trimming left V 1 base short and J 2 bases short, with 9 bases between. This CDR3 spans 14 amino acids. CDR1 and CDR2 (germline): SGHDT, YYEEEE. The CDR3 DNA reads as TGTGCCAGCAGCTTGCCCGGGAGAAACTATGGCTACACCTTC. It yields the protein CASSLPGRNYGYTF.

This chain links TRBV19 with TRBJ2-5; tentative D call: TRBD1 (5 bases). CDR1 is LNHDA and CDR2 is SQIVND in the germline V gene (reference sequence). Trimming took off 3 bases at V and 3 bases at J, with 8 bases between the two ends. CDR3 length: 13 amino acids. CDR3 DNA sequence: TGTGCCAGTAGTATGACAGACAAAGAGACCCAGTACTTC. Translating gives CASSMTDKETQYF.

The chain recombines TRBV27 with TRBJ2-7, with 7 bases lining up with TRBD1. V shed 5 bases, J shed 1 base, and the junction held 5 bases outside the gene matches. Germline V lookup: CDR1 MNHEY, CDR2 SMNVEV (reference sequence). This CDR3 contains 14 residues. The CDR3 DNA reads as TGTGCCAGCAGTCCCGCGACAGGGTCCTACGAGCAGTACTTC. It encodes CASSPATGSYEQYF.

The J gene is TRBJ2-1, the V gene TRBV10-2; 13 bases match TRBD2. The junction had 7 bases not matched to a gene; V was cut back by 2 bases and J by 12 bases. Per the germline V gene, CDR1 is WSHSY and CDR2 is SAAADI. The CDR3 is 15 residues long. CDR3 in amino acids: CASSETTSGGAWQFF. CDR3 bases: TGCGCCAGCAGTGAGACTACTAGCGGGGGGGCCTGGCAGTTCTTC.

The chain employs TRBV20-1 and TRBJ2-1; 11 bases align to TRBD2. The V segment lost 3 bases and the J segment 7 bases; nucleotides outside the gene matches: 5. Germline V gene sequence: CDR1 DFQATT, CDR2 SNEGSKA (reference sequence). The CDR3 runs to 14 residues. The CDR3 region has the DNA TGCAGTGCTAGTGCACTAGCGGGAGTGAATGAGCAGTTCTTC. Translating it yields CSASALAGVNEQFF.

This rearrangement joins TRBV24-1 to TRBJ2-1; the D gene is possibly TRBD2 (5 bases). In germline, CDR1 is KGHDR, CDR2 SFDVKD. The CDR3 spans 15 residues. Trimming took 4 bases from V and 8 from J, leaving 17 bases between them. The CDR3 loop reads CATSEPGLFEDEQFF. CDR3 nucleotide sequence: TGTGCCACCAGTGAACCCGGACTGTTTGAAGATGAGCAGTTCTTC.